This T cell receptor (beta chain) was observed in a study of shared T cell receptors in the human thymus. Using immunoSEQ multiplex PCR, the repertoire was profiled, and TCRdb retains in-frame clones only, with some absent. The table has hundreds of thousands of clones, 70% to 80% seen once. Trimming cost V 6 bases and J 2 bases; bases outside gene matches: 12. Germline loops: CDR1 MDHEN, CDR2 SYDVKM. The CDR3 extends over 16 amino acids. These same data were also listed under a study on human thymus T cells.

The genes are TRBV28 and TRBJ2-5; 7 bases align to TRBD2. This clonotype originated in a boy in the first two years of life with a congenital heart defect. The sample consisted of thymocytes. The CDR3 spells CASSQNPLAQQETQYF. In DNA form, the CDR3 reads TGTGCCAGCAGCCAAAACCCACTAGCGCAACAAGAGACCCAGTACTTC.